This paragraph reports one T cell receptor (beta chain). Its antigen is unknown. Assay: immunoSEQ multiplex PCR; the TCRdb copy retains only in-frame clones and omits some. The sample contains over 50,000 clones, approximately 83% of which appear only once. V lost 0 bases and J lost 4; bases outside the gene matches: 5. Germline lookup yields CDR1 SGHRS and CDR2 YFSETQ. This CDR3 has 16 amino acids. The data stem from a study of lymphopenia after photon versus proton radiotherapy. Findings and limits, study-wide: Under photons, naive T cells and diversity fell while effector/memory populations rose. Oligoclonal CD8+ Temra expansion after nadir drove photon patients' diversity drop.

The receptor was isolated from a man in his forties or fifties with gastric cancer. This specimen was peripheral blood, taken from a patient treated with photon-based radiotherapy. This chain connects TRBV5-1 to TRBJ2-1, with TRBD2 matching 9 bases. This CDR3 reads CASSLDASGVYNEQFF. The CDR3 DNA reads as TGCGCCAGCAGCTTGGATGCTAGCGGGGTGTACAATGAGCAGTTCTTC. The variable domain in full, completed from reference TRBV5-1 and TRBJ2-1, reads KAGVTQTPRYLIKTRGQQVTLSCSPISGHRSVSWYQQTPGQGLQFLFEYFSETQRNKGNFPGRFSGRQFSNSRSEMNVSTLELGDSALYLCASSLDASGVYNEQFFGPGTRLTVL.